This TCR beta chain originates from a study of human versus mouse CDR3 diversity and MHC coevolution. V was clipped by 3 bases and J by 6 bases, with 12 bases between them. The germline CDR1 and CDR2 sequences are MNHEY and SMNVEV (reference sequence). This CDR3 has 14 residues. Study-level findings and limits: Compared with mice, human CDR3s carried more deletions and insertions on average.

This clone was detected once. Its target is unknown. TCRdb's copy holds only in-frame clones and misses some; the assay was immunoSEQ multiplex PCR. The sample comprises tens of thousands of clones, just over 90% of which are singletons, and 1.1% to 1.5% rests with the top ten. The sequencing input was naive CD4+ T cells from blood. Noted subset: CD45RO-negative CD62L-positive naive CD4 T cells. The source is a person aged 25 to 69 in good health. The chain uses TRBV27 and TRBJ2-1; D may be TRBD1 (5 bases). The CDR3 sequence is CASSFWGPGNEQFF. CDR3 sequence (DNA): TGTGCCAGCAGTTTTTGGGGCCCGGGCAATGAGCAGTTCTTC.